This T cell receptor (beta chain) was sequenced for a study of technical replicates of blood from a handful of donors. The CDR3 totals 14 residues. Germline lookup yields CDR1 SGHNT and CDR2 YYREEE (reference sequence). The V and J ends lost 2 bases and 3 bases, in that order; junction bases with no gene match: 5. The repertoire was sequenced with immunoSEQ multiplex PCR; TCRdb's copy has only in-frame clones and lacks some. The top ten hold around 0.22% of the sample, which has 70,000 to 95,000 clones, around 96% seen once. This clonotype was sampled from a human donor in good health. V is TRBV5-4 and J is TRBJ2-7; 7 bases map to TRBD1. Input material: T cells isolated from PBMCs. CDR3 coding DNA: TGTGCCAGCAGCTTAGACAGGGAACGCTACGAGCAGTACTTC. Translating gives CASSLDRERYEQYF.